These 22 T cell receptor beta chains came from one sample sequenced in a study of persistence of HIV-infected CD4 T cells. These TCRs' antigens remain unknown. The libraries were made with immunoSEQ version 4 in survey mode. Only in-frame clones appear in the TCRdb table, and some are missing; sequencing was by immunoSEQ multiplex PCR. The sample consists of 45,000 or so clones, about 87% of them appearing once. Nonspecific anti-CD3/anti-CD28 bead stimulation represents the broad CD4+ T cell repertoire. Sorting of responding CD4+ T cells relied on upregulated CD40 ligand together with CD69. The sequencing here drew on CD4+ T cells sorted from PBMCs after approximately 19-hour stimulation, taken from a patient who received antiretroviral therapy. Source of these receptors: an adult woman with HIV who was CMV-seropositive.

This chain connects TRBV7-8 to TRBJ1-3; 7 bases fit TRBD1. This CDR3 is built from 17 residues. After removal of 5 bases from V and 0 bases from J, the junction contained 10 bases not matched to a gene. Germline V lookup: CDR1 SGHVS, CDR2 FQNEAQ. The CDR3 nucleotides are TGTGCCAGCAGCCCGATGGGACAGCCTTTCTCTGGAAACACCATATATTTT. Translating gives CASSPMGQPFSGNTIYF.

The V gene is TRBV29-1, the J gene TRBJ1-1; 12 nucleotides align to TRBD1. Unmatched junction bases numbered 5, after V lost 6 bases and J lost 6 bases. In germline, CDR1 is SQVTM, CDR2 ANQGSEA. The CDR3 contains 13 residues. CDR3 coding DNA: TGCAGCGTGGGGACAGGGGGCATAGCTGAAGCTTTCTTT. The encoded protein is CSVGTGGIAEAFF.

The rearrangement uses TRBV3-1 (or the pseudogene TRBV3-2) and TRBJ2-7; the D is unclear. CDR3 length: 12 residues. Trimming left V 2 bases short and J 3 bases short, with 5 bases between. CDR1 and CDR2 (germline): LGHDT, YNNKEL (reference sequence). As DNA, the CDR3 is TGTGCCAGCAGCCAAACACTCTACGAGCAGTACTTC. Residues: CASSQTLYEQYF.

The chain recombines TRBV5-8 with TRBJ2-1, with 11 nucleotides matching TRBD2. Germline V CDR1 and CDR2: SGHTS, YDEGEE. The CDR3 is 18 amino acids. The V gene end was trimmed by 0 bases and the J gene end by 0 bases; junction bases not matched to a gene: 5. In nucleotides, the CDR3 is TGTGCCAGCAGCTTGGAGGTAGCGGGGGGGGTCTCCTACAATGAGCAGTTCTTC. Its protein product is CASSLEVAGGVSYNEQFF.

The chain recombines TRBV7-8 with TRBJ2-6; 7 bases align to TRBD1. The CDR3 length is 16 residues. The germline V gene encodes CDR1 SGHVS and CDR2 FQNEAQ. With 2 bases clipped from V and 4 bases from J, the junction kept 5 bases outside the gene matches. DNA of the CDR3: TGTGCCAGCAGCTTAACAGGGGTTTCAGGGGCCAACGTCCTGACTTTC. Its protein is CASSLTGVSGANVLTF.

The table lists this clone with a count of one. This chain uses TRBV2 with TRBJ1-6; no clear D gene. Trimming took 3 bases from V and 4 from J, leaving 7 bases between them. The CDR3 loop spans 14 amino acids. Germline CDR1 reads SNHLY; CDR2 reads FYNNEI. This CDR3 is CASSEKEYNSPLHF. The CDR3 region has the DNA TGTGCCAGCAGTGAGAAGGAGTATAATTCACCCCTCCACTTT.

The rearrangement joins TRBV5-1 to TRBJ2-5, with D hard to call. Germline V gene lookup returns CDR1 SGHRS and CDR2 YFSETQ. The V and J ends lost 2 bases and 3 bases respectively, with 5 bases between them. The CDR3 is 12 amino acids. The CDR3, as DNA: TGCGCCAGCAGCTTAAGGGAAGAGACCCAGTACTTC. Amino acid sequence: CASSLREETQYF. The full variable domain, rest sourced from reference TRBV5-1 and TRBJ2-5, is KAGVTQTPRYLIKTRGQQVTLSCSPISGHRSVSWYQQTPGQGLQFLFEYFSETQRNKGNFPGRFSGRQFSNSRSEMNVSTLELGDSALYLCASSLREETQYFGPGTRLLVL.

The chain has TRBV6-5 and TRBJ1-5; TRBD1 matches 8 bases. CDR3 size: 15 residues. The trim removed 5 bases at V and 4 bases at J, leaving 7 bases unmatched. CDR1 is MNHEY and CDR2 is SVGAGI in the germline V gene. The CDR3 region has the DNA TGTGCCAGCAGTCCTGGACAGGGCCAAAATCAGCCCCAGCATTTT. It specifies CASSPGQGQNQPQHF.

This sequence joins TRBV7-3 and TRBJ1-1; the D is unclear. Trimming left V 9 bases short and J 1 base short, with 12 bases between. The CDR3 covers 13 residues. From germline, CDR1 is SGHTA and CDR2 FQGTGA. CDR3 sequence: CASTRLTNTEAFF. DNA for the CDR3: TGTGCCAGTACTCGACTGACGAACACTGAAGCTTTCTTT.

The gene calls are TRBV30 and TRBJ1-2; D is possibly TRBD1 (5 bases). The V gene lost 4 bases and the J gene lost 8 bases, with 23 bases spanning the gap. Germline lookup yields CDR1 GTSNPN and CDR2 SVGIG (reference sequence). The CDR3 is 15 amino acids. The CDR3 bases are TGTGCCTGGAATCTGTTTTTGGGGGTTGGAGAGGGCTACACCTTC. This translates into CAWNLFLGVGEGYTF.

This clone was detected once. V gene TRBV5-5 combines with J gene TRBJ2-7; D gene ambiguous. Germline lookup yields CDR1 SGHKS and CDR2 YYEKEE (reference sequence). Trimming cost V 0 bases and J 1 base, with 11 bases left between them. The CDR3 consists of 15 residues. The CDR3 coding sequence is TGTGCCAGCAGCTTGGAGACCGTAAGGTCCTACGAGCAGTACTTC. It codes for CASSLETVRSYEQYF. The full variable domain, its missing parts supplied by reference TRBV5-5 and TRBJ2-7, is DAGVTQSPTHLIKTRGQQVTLRCSPISGHKSVSWYQQVLGQGPQFIFQYYEKEERGRGNFPDRFSARQFPNYSSELNVNALLLGDSALYLCASSLETVRSYEQYFGPGTRLTVT.

The V call is TRBV5-4, the J call TRBJ2-3; the D gene is possibly TRBD2 (5 bases). V lost 7 bases to trimming and J lost 2 bases, with 11 bases between them. The CDR3 contains 13 residues. The germline gives CDR1 SGHNT, CDR2 YYREEE (reference sequence). The CDR3: CASLERNTDTQYF. The DNA of the CDR3 is TGTGCCAGCTTGGAGCGGAACACAGATACGCAGTATTTT.

This clone was counted a few times. The chain couples TRBV6-6 to TRBJ2-5; D possibly uses TRBD1 or TRBD2 (5 bases each). Per germline, CDR1 MNHNY and CDR2 SVGAGI (reference sequence). The CDR3 extends over 15 amino acids. Trimming stripped 4 bases from V and 5 bases from J, with 17 bases between. The CDR3 DNA reads as TGTGCCAGCAGTTCCGGCGAGGGGCGCTGGGAGACCCAGTACTTC. Translated, it gives CASSSGEGRWETQYF.

This clone was observed a single time. This chain uses TRBV6-5 with TRBJ2-3; D unclear. The CDR3 runs 15 residues. The germline V and J ends were trimmed by 6 bases and 3 bases, with 16 bases remaining between them. The germline V gene encodes CDR1 MNHEY and CDR2 SVGAGI. CDR3 protein: CASRDLGSGTDTQYF. The CDR3 DNA reads TGTGCCAGCAGGGACCTAGGTTCGGGTACAGATACGCAGTATTTT.

The CDR3 DNA follows: TGTGCTAGTGGTCCCCGGGACAGGCCCTACAATGAGCAGTTCTTC. It translates to CASGPRDRPYNEQFF. The chain couples TRBV12-5 to TRBJ2-1, with 8 bases aligning to TRBD1. Trimming cost V 5 bases and J 2 bases; bases outside gene matches: 5. The CDR3 spans 15 residues. Per germline, CDR1 LGHNT and CDR2 FRNRAP.

The chain combines TRBV11-3 with TRBJ2-3; TRBD2 aligns across 11 bases. J was trimmed by 0 bases and V by 5 bases; bases with no gene match: 7. The CDR3 contains 17 residues. Germline loops: CDR1 SGHNT, CDR2 YENEEA. CDR3 residues: CASSPGLADPSTDTQYF. CDR3 nucleotides: TGTGCCAGCAGCCCGGGACTAGCGGATCCTAGCACAGATACGCAGTATTTT.

The V call is TRBV2, the J call TRBJ2-3, with 8 positions matching TRBD2. With 6 bases clipped from V and 3 bases from J, the junction kept 8 bases outside the gene matches. The CDR3 is 15 residues long. Per the germline V gene, CDR1 is SNHLY and CDR2 is FYNNEI. The CDR3 DNA reads as TGTGCCAGCAGGCCGGGACTAGGTATTACAGATACGCAGTATTTT. Residues: CASRPGLGITDTQYF.

The chain is built from TRBV29-1 and TRBJ2-1; 8 bases map to TRBD1. There are 14 residues in the CDR3. The J segment lost 13 bases and the V segment lost 6 bases, leaving 17 bases of the junction unmatched. Germline CDR1 SQVTM, CDR2 ANQGSEA. CDR3 sequence reads: CSVDPEGQGVFQFF. DNA for the CDR3: TGCAGCGTGGACCCTGAAGGACAGGGAGTATTCCAGTTCTTC.

The V gene is TRBV6-5, the J gene TRBJ1-1; possible D gene TRBD1, 5 bases. CDR1 is MNHEY, CDR2 SVGAGI, per germline. The CDR3 totals 14 residues. Trimming stripped 2 bases from V and 3 bases from J, with 10 bases between. As DNA, the CDR3 is TGTGCCAGCAGTTACCGAGGGGCTGACACTGAAGCTTTCTTT. It translates to CASSYRGADTEAFF.

CDR3 DNA sequence: TGCGCCAGCATGCGGGACAGTAACACTGAAGCTTTCTTT. Translating gives CASMRDSNTEAFF. This rearrangement joins TRBV10-1 to TRBJ1-1; 7 bases line up with TRBD1. V shed 7 bases and J 2 bases; nucleotides not matched to a gene: 4. CDR1 is WNHNN, CDR2 SYGVQD, per germline (reference sequence). CDR3 length: 13 amino acids.

This chain uses TRBV7-3 with TRBJ2-3, with 8 nucleotides matching TRBD2. V shed 1 base, J shed 1 base, and the junction held 1 base outside the gene matches. Germline CDR1 SGHTA, CDR2 FQGTGA. This CDR3 contains 15 residues. The CDR3 DNA is TGTGCCAGCAGCTTAAGGGGACTAGGCACAGATACGCAGTATTTT. Translated: CASSLRGLGTDTQYF. The full variable domain, with the rest looked up from reference TRBV7-3 and TRBJ2-3, is GAGVSQTPSNKVTEKGKYVELRCDPISGHTALYWYRQSLGQGPEFLIYFQGTGAADDSGLPNDRFFAVRPEGSVSTLKIQRTERGDSAVYLCASSLRGLGTDTQYFGPGTRLTVL.

A single count supports this clone. The V gene is TRBV30, the J gene TRBJ1-5, with unresolved D. The CDR3 contains 13 residues. Trimming shortened V by 1 base and J by 3 bases, and 7 bases separated the two germline ends. Germline loops: CDR1 GTSNPN, CDR2 SVGIG (reference sequence). The DNA for the CDR3 is TGTGCCTGGAGTGCGCAAGTCAATCAGCCCCAGCATTTT. Protein: CAWSAQVNQPQHF.